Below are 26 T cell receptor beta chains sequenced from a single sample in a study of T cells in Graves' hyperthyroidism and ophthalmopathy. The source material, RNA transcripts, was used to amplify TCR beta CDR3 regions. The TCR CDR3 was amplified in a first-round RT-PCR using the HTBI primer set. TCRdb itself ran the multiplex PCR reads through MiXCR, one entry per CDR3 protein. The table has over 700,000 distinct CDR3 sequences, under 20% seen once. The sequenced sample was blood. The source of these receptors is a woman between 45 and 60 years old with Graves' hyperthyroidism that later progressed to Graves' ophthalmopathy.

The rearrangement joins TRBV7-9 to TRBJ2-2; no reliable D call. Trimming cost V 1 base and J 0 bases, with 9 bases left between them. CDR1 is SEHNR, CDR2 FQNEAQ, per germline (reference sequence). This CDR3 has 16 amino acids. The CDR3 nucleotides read TGTGCCAGCAGCTTAGTTGCGACTGCGAACACCGGGGAGCTGTTTTTT. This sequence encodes CASSLVATANTGELFF.

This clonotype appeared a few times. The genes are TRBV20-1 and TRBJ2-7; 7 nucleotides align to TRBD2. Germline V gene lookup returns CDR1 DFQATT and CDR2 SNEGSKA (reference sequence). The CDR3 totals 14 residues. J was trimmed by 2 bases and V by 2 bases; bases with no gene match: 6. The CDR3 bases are TGCAGTGCTAGATTGGCGGGGGAAACCTACGAGCAGTACTTC. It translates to CSARLAGETYEQYF.

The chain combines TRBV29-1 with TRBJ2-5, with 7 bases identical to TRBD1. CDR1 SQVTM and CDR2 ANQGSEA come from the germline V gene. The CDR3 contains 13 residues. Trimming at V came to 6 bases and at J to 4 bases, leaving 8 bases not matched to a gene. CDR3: CSVLTGQRETQYF. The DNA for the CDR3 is TGCAGCGTCCTAACGGGACAGCGAGAGACCCAGTACTTC.

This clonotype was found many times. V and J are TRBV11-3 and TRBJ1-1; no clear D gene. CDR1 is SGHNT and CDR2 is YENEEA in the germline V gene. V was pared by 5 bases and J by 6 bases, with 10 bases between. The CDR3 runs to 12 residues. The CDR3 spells CASSGDGAEAFF. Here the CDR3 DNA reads TGTGCCAGCAGCGGAGACGGGGCTGAAGCTTTCTTT. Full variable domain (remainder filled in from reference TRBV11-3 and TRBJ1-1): EAGVVQSPRYKIIEKKQPVAFWCNPISGHNTLYWYLQNLGQGPELLIRYENEEAVDDSQLPKDRFSAERLKGVDSTLKIQPAELGDSAVYLCASSGDGAEAFFGQGTRLTVV.

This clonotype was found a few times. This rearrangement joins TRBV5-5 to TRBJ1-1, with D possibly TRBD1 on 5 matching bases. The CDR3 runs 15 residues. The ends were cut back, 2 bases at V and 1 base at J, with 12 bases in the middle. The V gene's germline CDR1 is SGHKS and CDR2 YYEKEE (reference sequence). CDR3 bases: TGTGCCAGCAGCTTCGGGGGGGAGGAGAACACTGAAGCTTTCTTT. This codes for CASSFGGEENTEAFF.

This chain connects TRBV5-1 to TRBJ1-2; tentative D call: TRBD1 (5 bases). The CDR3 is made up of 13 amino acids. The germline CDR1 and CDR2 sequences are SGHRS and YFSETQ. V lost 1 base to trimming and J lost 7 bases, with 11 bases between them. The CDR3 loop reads CASSLQRDRGYTF. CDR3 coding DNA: TGCGCCAGCAGCTTGCAGCGGGACCGTGGCTACACCTTC.

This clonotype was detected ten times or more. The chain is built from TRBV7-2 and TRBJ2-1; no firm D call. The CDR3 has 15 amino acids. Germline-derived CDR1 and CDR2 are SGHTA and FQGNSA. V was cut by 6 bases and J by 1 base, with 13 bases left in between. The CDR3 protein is CASRENAESYNEQFF. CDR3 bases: TGTGCCAGCAGAGAAAACGCGGAATCCTACAATGAGCAGTTCTTC.

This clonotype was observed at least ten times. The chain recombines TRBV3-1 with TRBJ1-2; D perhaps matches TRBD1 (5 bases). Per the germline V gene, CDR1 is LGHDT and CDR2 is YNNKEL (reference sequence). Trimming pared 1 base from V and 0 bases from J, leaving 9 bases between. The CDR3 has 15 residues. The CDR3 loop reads CASSQAQVANYGYTF. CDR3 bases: TGTGCCAGCAGCCAAGCACAGGTAGCTAACTATGGCTACACCTTC.

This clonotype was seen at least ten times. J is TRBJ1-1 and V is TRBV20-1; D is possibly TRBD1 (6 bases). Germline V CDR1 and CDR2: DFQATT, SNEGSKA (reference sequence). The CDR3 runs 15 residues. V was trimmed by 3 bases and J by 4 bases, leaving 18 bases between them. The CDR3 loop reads CSASVPGVRSTEAFF. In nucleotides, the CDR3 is TGCAGTGCTAGTGTTCCAGGGGTCCGAAGCACTGAAGCTTTCTTT.

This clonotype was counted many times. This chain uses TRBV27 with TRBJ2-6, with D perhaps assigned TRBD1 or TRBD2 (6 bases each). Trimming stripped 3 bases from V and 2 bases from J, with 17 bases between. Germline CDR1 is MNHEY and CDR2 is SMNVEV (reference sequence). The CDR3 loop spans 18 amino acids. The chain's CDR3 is CASSFRDTGLAGANVLTF. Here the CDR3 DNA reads TGTGCCAGCAGTTTCAGGGACACGGGACTGGCTGGGGCCAACGTCCTGACTTTC.

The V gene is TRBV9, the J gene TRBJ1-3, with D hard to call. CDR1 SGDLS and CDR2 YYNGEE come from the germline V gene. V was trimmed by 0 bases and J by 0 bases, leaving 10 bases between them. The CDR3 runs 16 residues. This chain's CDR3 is CASSVAPLVSGNTIYF. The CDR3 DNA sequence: TGTGCCAGCAGCGTAGCCCCGTTGGTCTCTGGAAACACCATATATTTT. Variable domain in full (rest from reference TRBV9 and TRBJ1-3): DSGVTQTPKHLITATGQRVTLRCSPRSGDLSVYWYQQSLDQGLQFLIQYYNGEERAKGNILERFSAQQFPDLHSELNLSSLELGDSALYFCASSVAPLVSGNTIYFGEGSWLTVV.

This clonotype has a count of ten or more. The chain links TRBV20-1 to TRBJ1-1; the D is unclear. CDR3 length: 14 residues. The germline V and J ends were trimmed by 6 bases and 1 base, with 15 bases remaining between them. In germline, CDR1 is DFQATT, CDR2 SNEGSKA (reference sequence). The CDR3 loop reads CSATTEGGNTEAFF. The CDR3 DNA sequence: TGCAGTGCCACGACCGAAGGTGGGAACACTGAAGCTTTCTTT.

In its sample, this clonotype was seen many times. The CDR3 coding sequence is TGTGCCAGCAGCCAAGATTTCAGGACAGGCACCGCCACAGATACGCAGTATTTT. Encoded protein: CASSQDFRTGTATDTQYF. The rearrangement uses TRBV3-1 and TRBJ2-3; 7 bases agree with TRBD1. V lost 0 bases, J lost 2 bases, and 11 bases stayed unmatched. The length of the CDR3 is 18 residues. CDR1 and CDR2 (germline): LGHDT, YNNKEL (reference sequence).

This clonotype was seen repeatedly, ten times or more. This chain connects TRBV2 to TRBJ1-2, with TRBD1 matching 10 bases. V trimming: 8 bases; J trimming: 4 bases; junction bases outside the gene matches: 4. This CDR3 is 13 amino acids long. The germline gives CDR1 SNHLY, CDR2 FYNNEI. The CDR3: CASEGQGGYGYTF. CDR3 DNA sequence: TGTGCCAGCGAAGGACAGGGGGGCTATGGCTACACCTTC.

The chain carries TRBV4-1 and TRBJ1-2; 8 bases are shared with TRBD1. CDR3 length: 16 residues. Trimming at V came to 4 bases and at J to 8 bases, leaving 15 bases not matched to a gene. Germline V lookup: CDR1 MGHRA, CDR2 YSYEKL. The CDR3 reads CASSLGVGQGLTGYTF. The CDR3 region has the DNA TGCGCCAGCAGCCTTGGGGTCGGACAGGGTCTCACAGGCTACACCTTC.

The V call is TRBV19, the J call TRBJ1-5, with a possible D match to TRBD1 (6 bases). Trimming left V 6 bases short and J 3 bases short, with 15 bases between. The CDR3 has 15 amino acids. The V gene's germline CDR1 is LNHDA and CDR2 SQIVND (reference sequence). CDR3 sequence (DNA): TGTGCCAGTAGCCAACTGACAGGAACCAATCAGCCCCAGCATTTT. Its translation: CASSQLTGTNQPQHF.

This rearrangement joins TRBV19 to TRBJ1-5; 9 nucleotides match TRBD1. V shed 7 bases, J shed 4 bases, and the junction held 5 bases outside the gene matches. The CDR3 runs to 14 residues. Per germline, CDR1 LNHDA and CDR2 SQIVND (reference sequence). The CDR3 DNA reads TGTGCCAGTAAGTCGACAGGGGGGAATCAGCCCCAGCATTTT. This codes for CASKSTGGNQPQHF.

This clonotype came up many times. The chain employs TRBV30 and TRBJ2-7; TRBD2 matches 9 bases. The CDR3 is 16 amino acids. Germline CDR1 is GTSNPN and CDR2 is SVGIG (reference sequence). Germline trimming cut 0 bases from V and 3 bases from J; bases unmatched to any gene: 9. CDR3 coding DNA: TGTGCCTGGAGTGTGCGGGGGGGCGGGGGAGTCTACGAGCAGTACTTC. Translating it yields CAWSVRGGGGVYEQYF. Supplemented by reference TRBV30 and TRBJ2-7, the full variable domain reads SQTIHQWPATLVQPVGSPLSLECTVEGTSNPNLYWYRQAAGRGLQLLFYSVGIGQISSEVPQNLSASRPQDRQFILSSKKLLLSDSGFYLCAWSVRGGGGVYEQYFGPGTRLTVT.

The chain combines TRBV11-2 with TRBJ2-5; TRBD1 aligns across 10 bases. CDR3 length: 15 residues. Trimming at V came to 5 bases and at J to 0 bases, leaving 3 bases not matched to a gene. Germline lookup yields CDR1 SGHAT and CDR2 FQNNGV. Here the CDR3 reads CASSPGQGYQETQYF. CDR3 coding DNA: TGTGCCAGCAGCCCGGGACAGGGGTACCAAGAGACCCAGTACTTC.

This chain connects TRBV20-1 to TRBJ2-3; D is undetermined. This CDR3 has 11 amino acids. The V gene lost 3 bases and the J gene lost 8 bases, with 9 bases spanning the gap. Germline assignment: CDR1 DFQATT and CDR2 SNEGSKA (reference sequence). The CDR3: CSASELFTQYF. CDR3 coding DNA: TGCAGTGCTAGTGAGTTATTTACGCAGTATTTT.

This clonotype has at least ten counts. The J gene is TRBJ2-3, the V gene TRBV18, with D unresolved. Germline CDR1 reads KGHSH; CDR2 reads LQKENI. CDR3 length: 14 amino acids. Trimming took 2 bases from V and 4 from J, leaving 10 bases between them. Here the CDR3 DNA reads TGTGCCAGCTCACCAGGTAGAGGCGCAGATACGCAGTATTTT. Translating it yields CASSPGRGADTQYF.

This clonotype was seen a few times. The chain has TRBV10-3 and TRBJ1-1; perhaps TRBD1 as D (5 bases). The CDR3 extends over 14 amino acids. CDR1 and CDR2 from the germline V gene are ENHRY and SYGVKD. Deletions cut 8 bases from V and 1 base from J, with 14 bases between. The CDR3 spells CAIVAGGGNTEAFF. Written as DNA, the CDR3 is TGTGCCATCGTGGCTGGGGGAGGGAACACTGAAGCTTTCTTT.

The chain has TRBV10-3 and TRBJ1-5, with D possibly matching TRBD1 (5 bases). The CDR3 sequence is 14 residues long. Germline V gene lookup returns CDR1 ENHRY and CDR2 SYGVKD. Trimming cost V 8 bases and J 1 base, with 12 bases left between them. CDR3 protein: CAIGGDGSNQPQHF. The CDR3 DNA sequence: TGTGCCATCGGGGGGGACGGGAGCAATCAGCCCCAGCATTTT.

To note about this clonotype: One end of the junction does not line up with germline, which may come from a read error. CDR3 loop: CASSKGAGEKLFF. CDR3 nucleotide sequence: TGTGCTAGCAGCAAAGGGGCAGGTGAAAAACTGTTTTTT. The chain links TRBV7-7 to TRBJ1-4; D is perhaps TRBD1 (5 bases). The CDR3 contains 13 residues. In germline, CDR1 is SSHAT, CDR2 FNYEAQ (reference sequence).

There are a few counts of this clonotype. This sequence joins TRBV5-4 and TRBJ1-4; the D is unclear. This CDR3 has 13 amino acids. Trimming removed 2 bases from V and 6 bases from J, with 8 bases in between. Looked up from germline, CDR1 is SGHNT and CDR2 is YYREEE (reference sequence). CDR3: CASSFRLDEKLFF. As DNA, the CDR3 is TGTGCCAGCAGCTTCCGGTTGGATGAAAAACTGTTTTTT.

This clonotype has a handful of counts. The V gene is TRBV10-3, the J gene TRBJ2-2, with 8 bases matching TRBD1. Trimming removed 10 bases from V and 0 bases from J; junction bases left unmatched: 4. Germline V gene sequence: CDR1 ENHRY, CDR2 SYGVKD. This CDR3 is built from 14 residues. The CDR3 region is CATGDRSNTGELFF. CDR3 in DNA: TGTGCCACCGGGGACAGGTCGAACACCGGGGAGCTGTTTTTT.